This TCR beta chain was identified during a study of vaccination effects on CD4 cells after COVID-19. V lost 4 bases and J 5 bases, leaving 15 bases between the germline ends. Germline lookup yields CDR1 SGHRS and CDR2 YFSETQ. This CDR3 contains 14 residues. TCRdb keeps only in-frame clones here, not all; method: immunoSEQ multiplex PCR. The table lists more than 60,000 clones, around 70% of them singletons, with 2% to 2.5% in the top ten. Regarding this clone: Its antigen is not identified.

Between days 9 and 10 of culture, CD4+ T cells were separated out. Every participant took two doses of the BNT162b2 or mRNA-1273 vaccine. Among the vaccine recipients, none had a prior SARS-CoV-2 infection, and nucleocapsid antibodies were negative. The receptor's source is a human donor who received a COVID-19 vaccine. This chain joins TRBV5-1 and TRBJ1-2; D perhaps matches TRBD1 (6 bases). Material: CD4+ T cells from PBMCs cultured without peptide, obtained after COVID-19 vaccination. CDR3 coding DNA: TGCGCCAGCAGCAGGGGGGACATAGATTATGGCTACACCTTC. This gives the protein CASSRGDIDYGYTF.